The 32 T cell receptor beta chains below were found in one sample sequenced in a study of shared clonotypes between healthy human individuals (TCRdb year 2020). Libraries were prepared through the immunoSEQ multiplex PCR assay. Imported from immuneACCESS, the table was reduced by TCRdb to in-frame sequences with V and J called. These copies leave out some clones; in studies compared against another copy, an unresolved V gene accounts for under half, and the cause of the remainder is not known. The sample profile shows some 2,400,000 clones; around 95% of them were found once. The leading ten clones occupy 0.1% to 0.15% of the sample. Sample: naive CD4+ T cells sorted from blood. The sample's cell subset or site, from its label and the paper: CD45RA+ positively selected. These receptors were collected from a man aged 18-30 years in good health.

V usage is TRBV6-1 and J usage is TRBJ1-1, with a weak D call TRBD1 (5 bases). The CDR3 spans 14 residues. The V gene lost 6 bases and the J gene lost 7 bases, with 18 bases spanning the gap. Germline assignment: CDR1 MNHNS and CDR2 SASEGT. The CDR3 region has the DNA TGTGCCAGCAGCGAAATGGTTAGGGGCTATGAAGCTTTCTTT. Amino acid sequence: CASSEMVRGYEAFF.

The rearrangement links TRBV18 to TRBJ1-3, with D uncertain. The CDR3 is 16 amino acids. Germline values: CDR1 KGHSH, CDR2 LQKENI. V was cut by 1 base and J by 0 bases, with 10 bases left in between. The CDR3 region is CASSPLNSGSGNTIYF. In DNA form, the CDR3 reads TGTGCCAGCTCACCACTTAACTCGGGCTCTGGAAACACCATATATTTT.

The chain uses TRBV2 and TRBJ1-1; the D gene is possibly TRBD1 (5 bases). This CDR3 spans 11 amino acids. Germline V gene sequence: CDR1 SNHLY, CDR2 FYNNEI. V gave up 6 bases and J gave up 7 bases, with 9 bases separating them. CDR3 in amino acids: CASSRQIEAFF. The CDR3 DNA follows: TGTGCCAGCAGCCGACAGATTGAAGCTTTCTTT.

Concerning this clone: Germline and junction disagree at one end, which may indicate a read error. The chain carries TRBV29-1 and TRBJ2-3; weak D call: TRBD1 (6 bases). This CDR3 has 13 amino acids. Germline lookup yields CDR1 SQVTM and CDR2 ANQGSEA. The CDR3 loop is CSAEQGPRDTQYF. The CDR3, as DNA: TGCAGCGCTGAACAGGGACCCCGGGATACGCAGTATTTT.

The rearrangement links TRBV7-2 to TRBJ2-7; D is perhaps TRBD1 (6 bases). The V gene lost 3 bases and the J gene lost 3 bases, with 12 bases spanning the gap. The CDR3 is made up of 14 amino acids. Germline V gives CDR1 SGHTA, CDR2 FQGNSA. In DNA, the CDR3 is TGTGCCAGCAGCTTTTCCAGGGGCCACTACGAGCAGTACTTC. Translated, it gives CASSFSRGHYEQYF.

To note about this clone: The same CDR3 is also encoded by other DNA sequences in this sample. The rearrangement links TRBV5-6 to TRBJ1-5; 9 bases are a match to TRBD1. The germline V gene encodes CDR1 SGHDT and CDR2 YYEEEE. V lost 1 base, J lost 2 bases, and 1 base stayed unmatched. The CDR3 spans 15 residues. DNA for the CDR3: TGTGCCAGCAGCTTGAGGACAGGGGGCAATCAGCCCCAGCATTTT. This gives the protein CASSLRTGGNQPQHF.

This chain uses TRBV6-1 with TRBJ1-2; 9 bases fit TRBD1. The CDR3 is 14 amino acids. Trimming at V came to 4 bases and at J to 8 bases, leaving 8 bases not matched to a gene. Germline CDR1 reads MNHNS; CDR2 reads SASEGT. The CDR3 here is CASSVGDRVAGYTF. CDR3 nucleotide sequence: TGTGCCAGCAGTGTAGGGGACAGGGTGGCGGGCTACACCTTC.

The V and J genes are TRBV5-8 and TRBJ1-1; 7 bases fit TRBD1. Trimming at V came to 6 bases and at J to 4 bases, leaving 9 bases not matched to a gene. This CDR3 spans 14 amino acids. The germline gives CDR1 SGHTS, CDR2 YDEGEE. CDR3 DNA sequence: TGTGCCAGCATCCGTGACAGGGCGGGCACTGAAGCTTTCTTT. Residues: CASIRDRAGTEAFF.

This chain joins TRBV4-1 and TRBJ2-3; no definite D call. The germline gives CDR1 MGHRA, CDR2 YSYEKL. This CDR3 is built from 12 residues. The V and J ends lost 5 bases and 3 bases respectively, with 6 bases between them. CDR3 amino acids: CASSSQTDTQYF. The CDR3 nucleotides read TGCGCCAGCAGCTCCCAGACAGATACGCAGTATTTT.

The rearrangement links TRBV11-2 to TRBJ2-1, with TRBD2 identical over 9 bases. J lost 3 bases, V lost 4 bases, and 4 bases had no gene match. The germline CDR1 and CDR2 sequences are SGHAT and FQNNGV. The CDR3 length is 15 residues. CDR3 in amino acids: CASSSLLAGYNEQFF. Written as DNA, the CDR3 is TGTGCCAGCAGCTCTCTACTAGCGGGCTACAATGAGCAGTTCTTC.

This chain joins TRBV11-3 and TRBJ1-6; no clear D. Germline V gene data show CDR1 as SGHNT and CDR2 as YENEEA. The CDR3 consists of 12 residues. Trimming stripped 5 bases from V and 9 bases from J, with 8 bases between. The CDR3 sequence is CASSLNGSPLHF. The DNA of the CDR3 is TGTGCCAGCAGCCTAAACGGTTCACCCCTCCACTTT.

The chain employs TRBV7-2 and TRBJ2-5; D uncertain. Germline V gene sequence: CDR1 SGHTA, CDR2 FQGNSA. CDR3 length: 11 residues. Trimming left V 6 bases short and J 5 bases short, with 7 bases between. The CDR3 bases are TGTGCCAGCAGGCAGATGGAGACCCAGTACTTC. Its protein is CASRQMETQYF.

This clone was picked up one time. Other nucleotide sequences in the sample specify the same CDR3. This chain joins TRBV5-1 and TRBJ2-7; D is undetermined. This CDR3 comprises 13 residues. Germline CDR1 is SGHRS and CDR2 is YFSETQ. Trimming took off 4 bases at V and 2 bases at J, with 10 bases between the two ends. The CDR3 nucleotides read TGCGCCAGCAGCCTGAACAGCCCCTACGAGCAGTACTTC. Translation gives CASSLNSPYEQYF.

Concerning this clone: This specimen includes other DNA sequences encoding the same CDR3. This chain links TRBV7-2 with TRBJ1-1; D ambiguous. Germline lookup yields CDR1 SGHTA and CDR2 FQGNSA. V lost 3 bases to trimming and J lost 0 bases, with 5 bases between them. The CDR3 spans 13 residues. CDR3 in amino acids: CASSLRMNTEAFF. The CDR3 DNA follows: TGTGCCAGCAGCTTGAGGATGAACACTGAAGCTTTCTTT.

This chain links TRBV7-4 with TRBJ1-1; D uncertain. V lost 3 bases, J lost 7 bases, and 18 bases lay in between. The germline V gene has CDR1 SGHVT and CDR2 SQSDAQ. CDR3 length equals 15 residues. For the CDR3, the DNA is TGTGCCAGCAGCTTTCGCCGGGTCAGTGGTGATGAAGCTTTCTTT. Its translation is CASSFRRVSGDEAFF.

The J gene is TRBJ2-7, the V gene TRBV9; either TRBD1 or TRBD2 may fit D (5 bases each). The length of the CDR3 is 12 residues. V lost 3 bases, J lost 7 bases, and 11 bases lay in between. The germline V gene has CDR1 SGDLS and CDR2 YYNGEE. CDR3 protein: CASSAGTEEQYF. The CDR3 nucleotides read TGTGCCAGCAGCGCCGGGACGGAGGAGCAGTACTTC. The full variable domain, with the rest looked up from reference TRBV9 and TRBJ2-7, is DSGVTQTPKHLITATGQRVTLRCSPRSGDLSVYWYQQSLDQGLQFLIQYYNGEERAKGNILERFSAQQFPDLHSELNLSSLELGDSALYFCASSAGTEEQYFGPGTRLTVT.

This sequence joins TRBV6-5 and TRBJ2-3, with D perhaps assigned TRBD1 or TRBD2 (5 bases each). Trimming left V 10 bases short and J 8 bases short, with 19 bases between. CDR1 and CDR2 from the germline V gene are MNHEY and SVGAGI. The CDR3 extends over 13 amino acids. The CDR3 nucleotides read TGTGCCACCCTAAGGGGTGGGACCGGTACGCAGTATTTT. Its translation is CATLRGGTGTQYF.

The V gene is TRBV25-1, the J gene TRBJ2-3; TRBD2 agrees at 8 bases. There are 15 residues in the CDR3. V was pared by 3 bases and J by 4 bases, with 6 bases of the junction left unmatched. Germline V gene sequence: CDR1 MGHDK, CDR2 SYGVNS. CDR3 in DNA: TGTGCCAGCAGTGACCTCGGGGGGGCCGCAGATACGCAGTATTTT. This translates into CASSDLGGAADTQYF.

This clone was seen only once. The CDR3 is CASSTLRDSRGEQYF. The CDR3 DNA reads TGTGCCAGCAGCACCCTCCGGGACAGCCGGGGGGAGCAGTACTTC. The chain recombines TRBV9 with TRBJ2-7; maybe TRBD1 (7 bases). The length of the CDR3 is 15 residues. Germline CDR1 and CDR2: SGDLS and YYNGEE. Trimming left V 4 bases short and J 7 bases short, with 21 bases between.

The CDR3 is CASSQGQPQETQYF. The CDR3 bases are TGTGCCAGCAGCCAGGGACAGCCCCAAGAGACCCAGTACTTC. The gene calls are TRBV5-6 and TRBJ2-5; 7 positions agree with TRBD1. V lost 4 bases, J lost 1 base, and 4 bases stayed unmatched. CDR3 length equals 14 residues. Germline CDR1 SGHDT, CDR2 YYEEEE.

The rearrangement joins TRBV9 to TRBJ2-3; TRBD1 agrees at 7 bases. Germline CDR1 SGDLS, CDR2 YYNGEE. V was pared by 2 bases and J by 5 bases, with 8 bases of the junction left unmatched. The CDR3 is 15 amino acids. CDR3 DNA: TGTGCCAGCAGCGTTGGACAGGCCTCCGGAGATACGCAGTATTTT. It encodes CASSVGQASGDTQYF.

J is TRBJ1-4 and V is TRBV19; TRBD1 aligns across 11 bases. CDR1 is LNHDA, CDR2 SQIVND, per germline (reference sequence). This CDR3 is 16 amino acids long. The ends lost 4 bases at V and 0 bases at J; junction bases unmatched: 1. This CDR3 is CASSRGQGATNEKLFF. The CDR3, as DNA: TGTGCCAGTAGTAGGGGACAGGGGGCAACTAATGAAAAACTGTTTTTT.

The chain couples TRBV5-1 to TRBJ2-5; TRBD2 matches at 7 bases. From germline, CDR1 is SGHRS and CDR2 YFSETQ. This CDR3 has 15 residues. J lost 5 bases, V lost 4 bases, and 11 bases had no gene match. CDR3 in amino acids: CASSLMGLADETQYF. Here the CDR3 DNA reads TGCGCCAGCAGCCTGATGGGCCTAGCGGACGAGACCCAGTACTTC.

V usage is TRBV5-1 and J usage is TRBJ1-3, with D possibly matching TRBD1 (6 bases). Per germline, CDR1 SGHRS and CDR2 YFSETQ. V shed 3 bases and J shed 4 bases, with 20 bases lying between them. The CDR3 length is 17 residues. The CDR3 loop is CASSSLTGGKGGNTIYF. The CDR3 DNA reads as TGCGCCAGCAGCTCCCTGACCGGGGGCAAAGGAGGAAACACCATATATTTT.

The chain employs TRBV5-6 and TRBJ1-1, with a possible D match to TRBD1 (6 bases). This CDR3 has 17 residues. V was clipped by 2 bases and J by 1 base, with 18 bases between them. The V gene's germline CDR1 is SGHDT and CDR2 YYEEEE. CDR3 in DNA: TGTGCCAGCAGCTTTAGGTTGGACAGTCTCCAGAACACTGAAGCTTTCTTT. Translated, it gives CASSFRLDSLQNTEAFF.

This rearrangement joins TRBV5-3 to TRBJ2-1; D gene unclear. TRBV5-3 is known as an ORF, though its function is uncertain. The ends were cut back, 0 bases at V and 0 bases at J, with 7 bases in the middle. The CDR3 totals 15 residues. DNA for the CDR3: TGTGCCAGAAGCTTGGGGACGAGCTCCTACAATGAGCAGTTCTTC. It specifies CARSLGTSSYNEQFF.

The table lists this clone with a count of one. The chain has TRBV11-3 and TRBJ2-5; tentatively, D is TRBD2 (6 bases). Germline CDR1 SGHNT, CDR2 YENEEA. Trimming shortened V by 2 bases and J by 2 bases, and 12 bases separated the two germline ends. CDR3 length equals 15 residues. CDR3 protein: CASSLWRGPQETQYF. The CDR3 DNA follows: TGTGCCAGCAGCTTATGGCGGGGCCCGCAAGAGACCCAGTACTTC.

The V call is TRBV27, the J call TRBJ2-6; 7 nucleotides match TRBD1. V lost 6 bases to trimming and J lost 2 bases; unmatched junction nucleotides: 10. There are 17 residues in the CDR3. Germline V gives CDR1 MNHEY, CDR2 SMNVEV (reference sequence). The CDR3 spells CASRRGDSITGANVLTF. The CDR3 DNA reads as TGTGCCAGCAGGAGAGGGGACAGTATAACTGGGGCCAACGTCCTGACTTTC.

This sequence joins TRBV5-6 and TRBJ1-1, with D possibly matching TRBD1 (5 bases). The CDR3 extends over 13 amino acids. Germline CDR1 is SGHDT and CDR2 is YYEEEE. V lost 4 bases and J 1 base, leaving 8 bases between the germline ends. The CDR3 loop reads CASSKTANTEAFF. CDR3 DNA sequence: TGTGCCAGCAGCAAGACAGCGAACACTGAAGCTTTCTTT. The full variable domain, completed using reference TRBV5-6 and TRBJ1-1, is DAGVTQSPTHLIKTRGQQVTLRCSPKSGHDTVSWYQQALGQGPQFIFQYYEEEERQRGNFPDRFSGHQFPNYSSELNVNALLLGDSALYLCASSKTANTEAFFGQGTRLTVV.

The chain has TRBV28 and TRBJ2-7, with TRBD1 matching 7 bases. Germline V gene lookup returns CDR1 MDHEN and CDR2 SYDVKM. With V trimmed by 6 bases and J by 3 bases, 8 bases remained unmatched. The CDR3 sequence is 14 residues long. The CDR3 here is CASRKTGRGYEQYF. The CDR3 region has the DNA TGTGCCAGCAGAAAGACAGGGCGCGGCTACGAGCAGTACTTC.

The chain carries TRBV5-4 and TRBJ1-6; a weak D match, TRBD1 (5 bases). The V end lost 0 bases, the J end lost 7 bases, and 14 bases lay between the germline ends. CDR1 and CDR2 from the germline V gene are SGHNT and YYREEE (reference sequence). This CDR3 contains 16 residues. As DNA, the CDR3 is TGTGCCAGCAGCTTGGTTTCAGGGAGTCCGAATTCACCCCTCCACTTT. Its translation is CASSLVSGSPNSPLHF.

V usage is TRBV27 and J usage is TRBJ1-5; the D gene is possibly TRBD1 (5 bases). Germline lookup yields CDR1 MNHEY and CDR2 SMNVEV (reference sequence). V lost 3 bases and J 2 bases, leaving 11 bases between the germline ends. The CDR3 consists of 15 residues. CDR3 nucleotides: TGTGCCAGCAGTTTGGGCAGGGCGGGCAATCAGCCCCAGCATTTT. Its translation is CASSLGRAGNQPQHF.